This T cell receptor (beta chain) was identified in a study of PD-L1 blockade in urothelial cancer. As for the study in general: The patients first took atezolizumab in 2014, receiving 1,200 mg intravenously every 3 weeks.

CDR3 length equals 15 residues. The ends were cut back, 6 bases at V and 0 bases at J, with 12 bases in the middle. Per germline, CDR1 LNHDA and CDR2 SQIVND (reference sequence). As for time point: pretreatment peripheral blood. The investigators introduced synthetic TCR analog templates into each PCR as spikes. This table comes from immunoSEQ multiplex PCR, and its TCRdb copy is limited to in-frame clones, with some not included. This table holds tens of thousands of clones, more than 65% found once. The genes are TRBV19 and TRBJ1-3; D is unresolved. This receptor was identified in a man aged 65 to 85 with urothelial cancer. Sequences were derived from PBMCs, sampled around atezolizumab (anti-PD-L1) treatment. The CDR3 sequence is CASSHTGNSGNTIYF. DNA for the CDR3: TGTGCCAGTAGCCATACGGGAAACTCTGGAAACACCATATATTTT.